The 29 T cell receptor beta chains below come from one sample, sequenced in a study of OX40 agonist ivuxolimab in advanced cancers. The method was immunoSEQ multiplex PCR; TCRdb's version includes in-frame clones alone and lacks a portion of them. The sample contains approximately 96,000 clones, 90% of which appear only once. Sequencing was performed on CD4+ or CD8+ T cells sorted from blood, taken in a trial of the OX40 agonist ivuxolimab. The receptor set was obtained from an adult with an advanced solid tumor such as melanoma, head and neck, liver or kidney cancer.

The J gene is TRBJ1-3, the V gene TRBV10-3; 9 bases map to TRBD1. The CDR3 consists of 12 residues. V shed 10 bases and J 4 bases; nucleotides not matched to a gene: 2. The germline CDR1 and CDR2 sequences are ENHRY and SYGVKD. The CDR3 region is CATGTGGNTIYF. The CDR3 DNA is TGTGCCACCGGGACAGGGGGAAACACCATATATTTT.

The V and J genes are TRBV7-9 and TRBJ2-7, with D perhaps matching TRBD2 (6 bases). The CDR3 sequence is 11 residues long. CDR1 and CDR2 from the germline V gene are SEHNR and FQNEAQ (reference sequence). V lost 1 base and J lost 10, with 8 bases in between. CDR3 DNA sequence: TGTGCCAGCAGCTTAGAAGGACTACAGTACTTC. Its translation: CASSLEGLQYF.

In this sample, this clone turned up a few times. The rearrangement uses TRBV19 and TRBJ2-7, with D tentatively TRBD1 or TRBD2 (5 bases each). Trimming cost V 2 bases and J 2 bases, with 13 bases left between them. This CDR3 region has 15 residues. From germline, CDR1 is LNHDA and CDR2 SQIVND (reference sequence). CDR3 sequence: CASSIWGSNPYEQYF. CDR3 nucleotides: TGTGCCAGTAGTATATGGGGGTCAAACCCCTACGAGCAGTACTTC. The complete variable domain, with remaining parts taken from reference TRBV19 and TRBJ2-7, reads DGGITQSPKYLFRKEGQNVTLSCEQNLNHDAMYWYRQDPGQGLRLIYYSQIVNDFQKGDIAEGYSVSREKKESFPLTVTSAQKNPTAFYLCASSIWGSNPYEQYFGPGTRLTVT.

J is TRBJ2-1 and V is TRBV2, with 10 bases aligning to TRBD2. V gave up 6 bases and J gave up 3 bases; unmatched junction bases: 2. CDR3 size: 14 residues. The V gene's germline CDR1 is SNHLY and CDR2 FYNNEI. CDR3 DNA sequence: TGTGCCAGCAGACTAGCGGGACGCTACAATGAGCAGTTCTTC. Its protein product is CASRLAGRYNEQFF.

This chain joins TRBV4-2 and TRBJ2-3; 11 nucleotides line up with TRBD2. With 0 bases clipped from V and 3 bases from J, the junction kept 11 bases outside the gene matches. In germline, CDR1 is LGHNA, CDR2 YNFKEQ. The CDR3 sequence is 19 residues long. CDR3 region: CASSQDLTTSGIGTDTQYF. The CDR3 DNA follows: TGTGCCAGCAGCCAAGATCTAACGACTAGCGGGATCGGTACAGATACGCAGTATTTT.

The chain uses TRBV19 and TRBJ2-3; no firm D call. Looked up from germline, CDR1 is LNHDA and CDR2 is SQIVND (reference sequence). CDR3 length: 14 residues. Trimming took 2 bases from V and 2 from J, leaving 8 bases between them. In nucleotides, the CDR3 is TGTGCCAGTAGTATATCAGAGACCACAGATACGCAGTATTTT. Its translation is CASSISETTDTQYF.

CDR3 in amino acids: CATSRPAGPSSYEQYF. DNA for the CDR3: TGTGCCACCAGCAGACCCGCAGGACCGAGCTCCTACGAGCAGTACTTC. This chain connects TRBV15 to TRBJ2-7; no clear D. Trimming took off 2 bases at V and 0 bases at J, with 14 bases between the two ends. Germline V lookup: CDR1 LNHNV, CDR2 YYDKDF (reference sequence). This CDR3 region has 16 residues.

This chain joins TRBV29-1 and TRBJ1-2, with 7 bases matching TRBD1. This CDR3 has 13 residues. Germline CDR1 is SQVTM and CDR2 is ANQGSEA. The V and J ends lost 5 bases and 5 bases, in that order; junction bases with no gene match: 8. CDR3 in DNA: TGCAGCGTTACCAGGGGGGATAGGTATGGCTACACCTTC. Translated, it gives CSVTRGDRYGYTF.

The chain carries TRBV10-3 and TRBJ2-7; 7 positions agree with TRBD1. Losses at the gene ends were 10 bases for V and 2 bases for J; bases not matched to a gene: 14. This CDR3 has 15 residues. The germline gives CDR1 ENHRY, CDR2 SYGVKD. DNA for the CDR3: TGTGCCACCCAATTGACAGGGAGACGGGCCTACGAGCAGTACTTC. Encoded protein: CATQLTGRRAYEQYF.

V gene TRBV19 combines with J gene TRBJ1-5; 7 nucleotides match TRBD1. There are 15 residues in the CDR3. Germline V gene lookup returns CDR1 LNHDA and CDR2 SQIVND (reference sequence). J gave up 4 bases and V 3 bases, and 6 bases lay outside the gene matches. The CDR3 sequence: CASSIPTGLNQPQHF. The CDR3 bases are TGTGCCAGTAGTATCCCGACAGGGCTAAATCAGCCCCAGCATTTT.

The chain couples TRBV10-3 to TRBJ2-3; 7 bases line up with TRBD2. Looked up from germline, CDR1 is ENHRY and CDR2 is SYGVKD. J was trimmed by 0 bases and V by 10 bases; bases with no gene match: 13. The CDR3 has 16 amino acids. The CDR3 region has the DNA TGTGCCACCGGGGGGAGGAGGGCAGGGAGCACAGATACGCAGTATTTT. It yields the protein CATGGRRAGSTDTQYF.

The chain carries TRBV18 and TRBJ1-1; 7 nucleotides line up with TRBD1. Germline CDR1 KGHSH, CDR2 LQKENI. V lost 4 bases and J lost 4; bases outside the gene matches: 6. The CDR3 is 14 residues long. The CDR3 bases are TGTGCCAGCTCACGCGACAGGGAAGCCACTGAAGCTTTCTTT. It translates to CASSRDREATEAFF.

This chain links TRBV18 with TRBJ2-1; no clear D. V was trimmed by 3 bases and J by 6 bases, leaving 9 bases between them. The CDR3 has 13 residues. Germline V lookup: CDR1 KGHSH, CDR2 LQKENI. The CDR3 loop is CASSPWTPNEQFF. The CDR3 DNA reads TGTGCCAGCTCACCGTGGACCCCCAATGAGCAGTTCTTC.

The chain recombines TRBV16 with TRBJ2-5; 9 positions agree with TRBD1. CDR1 and CDR2 from the germline V gene are KGHSY and FQNENV. Unmatched junction bases numbered 6, after V lost 2 bases and J lost 5 bases. CDR3 size: 15 residues. The DNA for the CDR3 is TGTGCCAGCAGCCAAAGGACAGGGGAGGCGGAGACCCAGTACTTC. The encoded protein is CASSQRTGEAETQYF.

The J gene is TRBJ2-7, the V gene TRBV11-2; D is undetermined. V shed 4 bases and J shed 4 bases, with 8 bases lying between them. The germline V gene encodes CDR1 SGHAT and CDR2 FQNNGV. The CDR3 is 12 amino acids. CDR3 coding DNA: TGTGCCAGCAGCTCAGACTTGTACGAGCAGTACTTC. Protein: CASSSDLYEQYF.

The chain links TRBV5-1 to TRBJ1-2, with 10 nucleotides matching TRBD1. The CDR3 totals 13 residues. V gave up 4 bases and J gave up 7 bases; unmatched junction bases: 4. Germline-derived CDR1 and CDR2 are SGHRS and YFSETQ. The CDR3 loop reads CASSNGQGGGYTF. In DNA, the CDR3 is TGCGCCAGCAGCAACGGACAGGGGGGTGGCTACACCTTC.

The chain couples TRBV9 to TRBJ2-1, with 9 bases that match TRBD2. V was pared by 4 bases and J by 8 bases, with 13 bases of the junction left unmatched. The germline gives CDR1 SGDLS, CDR2 YYNGEE. This CDR3 region has 16 residues. The CDR3 here is CASSSQLVAGVYEQFF. CDR3 DNA sequence: TGTGCCAGCAGCTCCCAATTGGTAGCGGGAGTCTATGAGCAGTTCTTC. The full variable domain, with the rest looked up from reference TRBV9 and TRBJ2-1, is DSGVTQTPKHLITATGQRVTLRCSPRSGDLSVYWYQQSLDQGLQFLIQYYNGEERAKGNILERFSAQQFPDLHSELNLSSLELGDSALYFCASSSQLVAGVYEQFFGPGTRLTVL.

The V gene is TRBV6-6, the J gene TRBJ2-1; 13 nucleotides line up with TRBD2. Germline V gives CDR1 MNHNY, CDR2 SVGAGI (reference sequence). The CDR3 has 16 residues. The trim removed 5 bases at V and 5 bases at J, leaving 6 bases unmatched. This CDR3 reads CASSRLAGGLNNEQFF. CDR3 nucleotides: TGTGCCAGCAGTAGACTAGCGGGAGGCCTAAACAATGAGCAGTTCTTC.

CDR3 in amino acids: CASGAANSYNEQFF. DNA of the CDR3: TGTGCCAGCGGGGCTGCAAACTCCTACAATGAGCAGTTCTTC. This sequence joins TRBV9 and TRBJ2-1, with D perhaps TRBD1 (5 bases). Per germline, CDR1 SGDLS and CDR2 YYNGEE. Trimming removed 7 bases at V and 0 bases at J, with 11 bases between. The CDR3 is 14 residues long.

The CDR3 here is CASSPPGRTANTGELFF. The CDR3 DNA is TGTGCCAGCAGCCCCCCAGGGCGAACGGCGAACACCGGGGAGCTGTTTTTT. The chain couples TRBV13 to TRBJ2-2; possibly TRBD1 for D (5 bases). The length of the CDR3 is 17 residues. The germline V gene encodes CDR1 PRHDT and CDR2 FYEKMQ (reference sequence). V shed 5 bases and J shed 0 bases, with 16 bases lying between them.

CDR3 nucleotides: TGTGCCTCCGAAGGCGGCAGCAGCTCCTACGAGCAGTACTTC. This encodes CASEGGSSSYEQYF. The V gene is TRBV30, the J gene TRBJ2-7, with D unresolved. With 7 bases removed from V and 0 bases from J, the gap between germline ends came to 16 bases. The CDR3 has 14 residues. Germline CDR1 reads GTSNPN; CDR2 reads SVGIG (reference sequence).

The gene calls are TRBV5-1 and TRBJ1-1, with 9 nucleotides matching TRBD1. V lost 4 bases, J lost 0 bases, and 4 bases stayed unmatched. The length of the CDR3 is 15 residues. CDR1 SGHRS and CDR2 YFSETQ come from the germline V gene. CDR3 sequence (DNA): TGCGCCAGCAGCAAGGGACAGGGTATGAACACTGAAGCTTTCTTT. Translated: CASSKGQGMNTEAFF.

The chain links TRBV10-3 to TRBJ2-3, with 14 bases identical to TRBD2. Trimming at V came to 10 bases and at J to 5 bases, leaving 8 bases not matched to a gene. Germline V gives CDR1 ENHRY, CDR2 SYGVKD. The CDR3 spans 15 residues. The CDR3: CASGTSGSQGDTQYF. The CDR3 DNA follows: TGTGCCAGCGGGACTAGCGGGAGCCAGGGAGATACGCAGTATTTT.

This clone was observed a single time. This chain's CDR3 is CASSVDSYEQYF. CDR3 bases: TGTGCCAGCAGCGTGGACAGCTACGAGCAGTACTTC. The chain recombines TRBV9 with TRBJ2-7, with D possibly matching TRBD1 (6 bases). This CDR3 region has 12 residues. The V end was cut by 2 bases, the J end by 3 bases, with 6 bases between. Looked up from germline, CDR1 is SGDLS and CDR2 is YYNGEE.

The V and J genes are TRBV7-2 and TRBJ2-1, with 9 bases matching TRBD2. Germline V gene data show CDR1 as SGHTA and CDR2 as FQGNSA. The CDR3 contains 17 residues. J lost 5 bases, V lost 4 bases, and 12 bases had no gene match. Written as DNA, the CDR3 is TGTGCCAGCAGCTCGCCGAGTGCTAGCGGGAATAACAATGAGCAGTTCTTC. Translation gives CASSSPSASGNNNEQFF.

The J gene is TRBJ2-3, the V gene TRBV7-6; TRBD2 aligns across 13 bases. CDR3 length: 15 residues. The V and J ends lost 5 bases and 4 bases, in that order; junction bases with no gene match: 3. From germline, CDR1 is SGHVS and CDR2 FNYEAQ. This CDR3 is CASSLLAGGPDTQYF. The CDR3 DNA follows: TGTGCCAGCAGCCTACTAGCGGGAGGGCCAGATACGCAGTATTTT.

The V gene is TRBV11-3, the J gene TRBJ2-1; 9 bases match TRBD2. The CDR3 is 18 residues long. CDR1 is SGHNT, CDR2 YENEEA, per germline. The V gene end was trimmed by 0 bases and the J gene end by 1 base; junction bases not matched to a gene: 7. CDR3 nucleotide sequence: TGTGCCAGCAGCTTAGATCCGATAGCGGGAGTGTCCTACAATGAGCAGTTCTTC. Translating it yields CASSLDPIAGVSYNEQFF.

This clone turned up a few times. This sequence joins TRBV14 and TRBJ1-2; maybe TRBD1 (6 bases). From germline, CDR1 is SGHDN and CDR2 FVKESK. Between the trimmed V and J ends, which lost 2 bases and 6 bases, there was a span of 10 bases. CDR3 size: 13 residues. In nucleotides, the CDR3 is TGTGCCAGCAGCCAAACAGGGTGGAATGGCTACACCTTC. It specifies CASSQTGWNGYTF. Variable domain in full (rest from reference TRBV14 and TRBJ1-2): EAGVTQFPSHSVIEKGQTVTLRCDPISGHDNLYWYRRVMGKEIKFLLHFVKESKQDESGMPNNRFLAERTGGTYSTLKVQPAELEDSGVYFCASSQTGWNGYTFGSGTRLTVV.

This clone was recorded only once. The chain uses TRBV9 and TRBJ1-1, with D perhaps TRBD1 (6 bases). This CDR3 has 15 amino acids. Germline V gives CDR1 SGDLS, CDR2 YYNGEE. V dropped 3 bases and J dropped 3 bases, with 15 bases sitting between them. The CDR3 DNA reads as TGTGCCAGCAGCGCCCACAGGGATGCGGACACTGAAGCTTTCTTT. This gives the protein CASSAHRDADTEAFF.